This note documents a single T cell receptor (beta chain) sequence. Antigen unknown. Germline CDR1 is SGHTA and CDR2 is FQGNSA. Trimming took off 4 bases at V and 0 bases at J, with 4 bases between the two ends. The CDR3 covers 13 residues. The PCR contained 60 Vbeta and 13 Jbeta primers. Using immunoSEQ multiplex PCR, the repertoire was profiled, and TCRdb retains in-frame clones only, with some absent. The sample has about 190,000 clones; roughly 80% are singletons. Every donor was a healthy person donating bone marrow. The data belong to a study of cytomegalovirus exposure and HLA in healthy donors. Study-level information: Within an early data release were around 87 million unique TCRs drawn from HLA-typed donors.

Study-wide points: Researchers had no immune exposure information except CMV serostatus available. In a later analysis, at a false discovery rate of 0.05, about 16,000 TCR beta sequences matched HLA alleles.

The sample comprised PBMCs. The TCR originated in a woman in her late teens or twenties in good health and CMV-seronegative. The rearrangement uses TRBV7-2 and TRBJ1-5; unclear D gene. The CDR3 DNA follows: TGTGCCAGCAGCTCCTATAGCAATCAGCCCCAGCATTTT. Translation gives CASSSYSNQPQHF.